This T cell receptor beta chain was obtained from a study of shared clonotypes between healthy human individuals. Study in general: Researchers assigned three CD4 naive, three CD4 memory, two CD8 naive and one CD8 memory plate to each donor.

In regard to this clone: A junction boundary mismatches the germline segment, possibly from a read error.

The CDR3 spans 15 residues. The germline V gene has CDR1 SSHAT and CDR2 FNYEAQ (reference sequence). Nashville, Tennessee was home to all donors, who were Caucasian adults. Libraries were prepared by immunoSEQ multiplex PCR; TCRdb keeps only in-frame clonotypes and omits some of them. The sample includes a few million clones, approximately 94% of them seen just once. The specimen was naive CD4+ T cells sorted from blood. Subset defined: CD45RA+ positively selected. The source is a young man in good health. The chain employs TRBV7-7 and TRBJ2-5, with D uncertain. CDR3 in amino acids: CASSSNNMGQETQYF. CDR3 nucleotides: TGTGCTAGCAGCTCTAACAACATGGGGCAAGAGACCCAGTACTTC.